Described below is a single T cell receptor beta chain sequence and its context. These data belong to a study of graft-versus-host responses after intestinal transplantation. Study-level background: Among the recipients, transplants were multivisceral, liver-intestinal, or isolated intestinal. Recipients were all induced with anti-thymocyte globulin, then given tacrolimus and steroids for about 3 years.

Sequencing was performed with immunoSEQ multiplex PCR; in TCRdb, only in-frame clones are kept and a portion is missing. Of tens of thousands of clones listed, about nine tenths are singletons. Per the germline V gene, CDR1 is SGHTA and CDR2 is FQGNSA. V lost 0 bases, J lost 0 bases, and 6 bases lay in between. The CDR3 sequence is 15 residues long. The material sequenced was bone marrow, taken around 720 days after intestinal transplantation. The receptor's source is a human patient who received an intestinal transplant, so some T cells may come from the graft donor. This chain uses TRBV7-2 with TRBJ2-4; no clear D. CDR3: CASSLAGLAKNIQYF. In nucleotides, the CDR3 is TGTGCCAGCAGCTTAGCAGGTCTAGCCAAAAACATTCAGTACTTC.